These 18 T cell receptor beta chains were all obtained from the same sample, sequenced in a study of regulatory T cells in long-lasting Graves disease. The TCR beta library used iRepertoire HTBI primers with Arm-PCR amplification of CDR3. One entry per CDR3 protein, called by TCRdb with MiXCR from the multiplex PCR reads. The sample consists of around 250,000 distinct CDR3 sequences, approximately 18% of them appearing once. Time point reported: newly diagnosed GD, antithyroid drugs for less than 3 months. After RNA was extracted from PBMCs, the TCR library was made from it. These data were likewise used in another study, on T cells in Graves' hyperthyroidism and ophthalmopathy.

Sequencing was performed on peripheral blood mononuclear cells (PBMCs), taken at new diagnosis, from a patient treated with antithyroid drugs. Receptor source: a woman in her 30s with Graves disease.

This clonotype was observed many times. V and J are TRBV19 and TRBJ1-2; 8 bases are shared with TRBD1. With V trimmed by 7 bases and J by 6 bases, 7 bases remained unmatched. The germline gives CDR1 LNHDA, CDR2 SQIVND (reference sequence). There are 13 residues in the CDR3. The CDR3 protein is CASIRAGGHGYTF. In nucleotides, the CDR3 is TGTGCCAGTATCAGGGCAGGGGGCCATGGCTACACCTTC.

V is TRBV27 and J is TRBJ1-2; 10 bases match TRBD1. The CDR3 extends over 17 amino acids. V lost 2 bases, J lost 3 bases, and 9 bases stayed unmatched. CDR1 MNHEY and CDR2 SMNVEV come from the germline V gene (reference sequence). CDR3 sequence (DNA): TGTGCCAGCAGTTTAAGTCCGGGGACAGGGGTTCACTATGGCTACACCTTC. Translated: CASSLSPGTGVHYGYTF.

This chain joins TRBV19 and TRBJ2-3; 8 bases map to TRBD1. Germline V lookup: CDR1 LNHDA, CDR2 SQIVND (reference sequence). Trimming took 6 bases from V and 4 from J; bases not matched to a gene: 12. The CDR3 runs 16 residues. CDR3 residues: CASSTLGQGVADTQYF. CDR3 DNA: TGTGCCAGTAGCACCCTCGGACAGGGAGTGGCAGATACGCAGTATTTT.

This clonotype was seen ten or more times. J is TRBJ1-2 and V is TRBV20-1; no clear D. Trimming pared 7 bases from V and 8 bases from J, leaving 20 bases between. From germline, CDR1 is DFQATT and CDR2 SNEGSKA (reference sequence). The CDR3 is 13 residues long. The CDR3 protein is CSVIPGNSGGYTF. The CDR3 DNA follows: TGCAGTGTTATCCCCGGCAATTCAGGAGGCTACACCTTC.

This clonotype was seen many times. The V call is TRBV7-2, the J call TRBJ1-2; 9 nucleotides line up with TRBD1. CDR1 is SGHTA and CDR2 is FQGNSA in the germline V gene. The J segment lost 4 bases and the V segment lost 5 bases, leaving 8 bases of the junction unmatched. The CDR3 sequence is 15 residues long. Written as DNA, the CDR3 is TGTGCCAGCAGCCCCGGGACAGGGTCTATCTATGGCTACACCTTC. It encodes CASSPGTGSIYGYTF.

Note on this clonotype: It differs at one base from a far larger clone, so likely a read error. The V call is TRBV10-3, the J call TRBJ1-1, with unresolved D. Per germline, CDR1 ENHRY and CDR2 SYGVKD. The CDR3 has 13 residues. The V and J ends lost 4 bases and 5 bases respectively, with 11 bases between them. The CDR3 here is CAISAAARTEAFF. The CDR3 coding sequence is TGTGCCATCAGTGCGGCCGCGAGGACTGAAGCTTTCTTT.

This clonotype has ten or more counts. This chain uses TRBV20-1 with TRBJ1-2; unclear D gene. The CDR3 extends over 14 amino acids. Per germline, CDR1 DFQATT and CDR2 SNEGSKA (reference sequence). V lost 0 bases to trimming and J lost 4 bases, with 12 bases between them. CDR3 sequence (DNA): TGCAGTGCTAGAGATAATCAAGGGAGCTATGGCTACACCTTC. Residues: CSARDNQGSYGYTF.

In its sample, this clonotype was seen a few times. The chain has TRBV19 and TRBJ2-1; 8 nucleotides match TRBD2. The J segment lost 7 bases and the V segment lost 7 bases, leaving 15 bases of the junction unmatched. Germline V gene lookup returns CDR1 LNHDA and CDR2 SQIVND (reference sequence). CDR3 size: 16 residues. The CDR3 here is CASISYSGARQNEQFF. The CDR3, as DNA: TGTGCCAGTATATCCTATAGCGGGGCCAGACAAAATGAGCAGTTCTTC.

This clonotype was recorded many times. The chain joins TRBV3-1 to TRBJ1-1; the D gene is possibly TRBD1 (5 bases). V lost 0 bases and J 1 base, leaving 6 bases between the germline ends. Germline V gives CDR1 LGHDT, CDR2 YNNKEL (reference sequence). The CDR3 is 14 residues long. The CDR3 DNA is TGTGCCAGCAGCCAAGACAGGGAGAACACTGAAGCTTTCTTT. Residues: CASSQDRENTEAFF. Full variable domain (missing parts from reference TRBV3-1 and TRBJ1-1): DTAVSQTPKYLVTQMGNDKSIKCEQNLGHDTMYWYKQDSKKFLKIMFSYNNKELIINETVPNRFSPKSPDKAHLNLHINSLELGDSAVYFCASSQDRENTEAFFGQGTRLTVV.

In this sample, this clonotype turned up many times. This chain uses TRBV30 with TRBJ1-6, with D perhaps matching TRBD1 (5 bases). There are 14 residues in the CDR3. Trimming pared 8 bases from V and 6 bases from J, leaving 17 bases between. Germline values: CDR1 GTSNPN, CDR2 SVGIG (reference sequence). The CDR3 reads CAPPQGVGNSPLHF. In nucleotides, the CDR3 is TGTGCCCCCCCTCAAGGGGTTGGTAATTCACCCCTCCACTTT.

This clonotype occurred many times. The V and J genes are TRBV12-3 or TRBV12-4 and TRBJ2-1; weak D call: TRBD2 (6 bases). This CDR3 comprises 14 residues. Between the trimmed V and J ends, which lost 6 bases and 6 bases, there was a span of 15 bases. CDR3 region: CASREGFKRNEQFF. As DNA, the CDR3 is TGTGCCAGCAGGGAGGGGTTTAAGCGCAATGAGCAGTTCTTC.

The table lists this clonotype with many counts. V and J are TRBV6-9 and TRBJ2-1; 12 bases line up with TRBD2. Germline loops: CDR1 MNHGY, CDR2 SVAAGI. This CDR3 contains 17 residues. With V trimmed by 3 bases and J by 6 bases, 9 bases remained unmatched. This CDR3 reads CASSYGTSGYLRNEQFF. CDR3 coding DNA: TGTGCCAGCAGTTACGGGACTAGCGGGTACCTACGCAATGAGCAGTTCTTC.

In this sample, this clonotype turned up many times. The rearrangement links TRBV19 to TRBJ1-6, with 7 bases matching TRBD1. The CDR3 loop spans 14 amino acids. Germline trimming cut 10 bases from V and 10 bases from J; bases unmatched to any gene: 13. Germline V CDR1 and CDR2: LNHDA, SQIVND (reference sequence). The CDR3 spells CATKVGDSGSPLHF. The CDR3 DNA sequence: TGTGCCACTAAAGTCGGGGACAGCGGATCACCCCTCCACTTT.

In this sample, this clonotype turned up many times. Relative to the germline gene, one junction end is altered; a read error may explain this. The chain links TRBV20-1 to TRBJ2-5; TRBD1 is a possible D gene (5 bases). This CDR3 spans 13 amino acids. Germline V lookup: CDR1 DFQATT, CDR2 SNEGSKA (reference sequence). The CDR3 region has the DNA TGCAGTGCTGGAGAGACAGAGCAAGAGACCCAGTACTTC. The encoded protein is CSAGETEQETQYF.

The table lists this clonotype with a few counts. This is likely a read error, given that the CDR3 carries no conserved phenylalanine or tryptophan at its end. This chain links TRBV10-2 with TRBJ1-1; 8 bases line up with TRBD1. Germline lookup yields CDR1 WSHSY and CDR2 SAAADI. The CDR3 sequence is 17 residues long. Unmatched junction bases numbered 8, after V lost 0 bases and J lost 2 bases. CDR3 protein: CASSESKQGARNTEAFS. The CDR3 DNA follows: TGCGCCAGCAGTGAGTCGAAGCAGGGGGCCCGAAACACTGAAGCTTTCTCT.

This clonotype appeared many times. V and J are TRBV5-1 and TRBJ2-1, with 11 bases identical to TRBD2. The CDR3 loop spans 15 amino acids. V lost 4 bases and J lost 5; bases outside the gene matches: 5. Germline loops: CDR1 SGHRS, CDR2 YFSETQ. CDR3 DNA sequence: TGCGCCAGCAGCCGGACTAGCGGGCTCAACAATGAGCAGTTCTTC. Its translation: CASSRTSGLNNEQFF. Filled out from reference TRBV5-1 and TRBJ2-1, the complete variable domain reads KAGVTQTPRYLIKTRGQQVTLSCSPISGHRSVSWYQQTPGQGLQFLFEYFSETQRNKGNFPGRFSGRQFSNSRSEMNVSTLELGDSALYLCASSRTSGLNNEQFFGPGTRLTVL.

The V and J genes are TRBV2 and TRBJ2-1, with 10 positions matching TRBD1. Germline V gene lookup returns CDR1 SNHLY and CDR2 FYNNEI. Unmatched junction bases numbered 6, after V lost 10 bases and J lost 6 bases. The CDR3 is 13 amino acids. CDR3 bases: TGTGCCACCCGACAGGGGGCAGGCAATGAGCAGTTCTTC. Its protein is CATRQGAGNEQFF. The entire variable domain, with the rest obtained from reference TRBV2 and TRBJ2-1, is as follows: EPEVTQTPSHQVTQMGQEVILRCVPISNHLYFYWYRQILGQKVEFLVSFYNNEISEKSEIFDDQFSVERPDGSNFTLKIRSTKLEDSAMYFCATRQGAGNEQFFGPGTRLTVL.

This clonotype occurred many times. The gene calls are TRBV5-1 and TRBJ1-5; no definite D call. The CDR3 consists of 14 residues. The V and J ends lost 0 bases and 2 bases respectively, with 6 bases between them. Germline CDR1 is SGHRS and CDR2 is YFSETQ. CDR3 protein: CASSLAVGNQPQHF. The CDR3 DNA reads TGCGCCAGCAGCTTGGCAGTTGGCAATCAGCCCCAGCATTTT. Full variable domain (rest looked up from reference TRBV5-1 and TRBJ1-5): KAGVTQTPRYLIKTRGQQVTLSCSPISGHRSVSWYQQTPGQGLQFLFEYFSETQRNKGNFPGRFSGRQFSNSRSEMNVSTLELGDSALYLCASSLAVGNQPQHFGDGTRLSIL.